These 8 T cell receptor beta chains share one sample of origin, sequenced in a study of T cell responses to AZD1222 COVID-19 vaccine. This table comes from immunoSEQ multiplex PCR, and its TCRdb copy is limited to in-frame clones, with some not included. The repertoire holds 100,000 to 150,000 clones, with approximately 89% as singletons. Sequencing used peripheral blood, obtained 28 days after the second AZD1222 dose. Source of these receptors: an adult who received the AZD1222 COVID-19 vaccine.

The rearrangement uses TRBV9 and TRBJ2-4; D possibly corresponds to TRBD2 (7 bases). CDR1 is SGDLS, CDR2 YYNGEE, per germline. There are 16 residues in the CDR3. Trimming shortened V by 6 bases and J by 6 bases, and 22 bases separated the two germline ends. CDR3 region: CASTSGGGAGGNIQYF. The CDR3 DNA is TGTGCCAGCACCAGCGGTGGGGGGGCCGGAGGAAACATTCAGTACTTC.

The V gene is TRBV11-2, the J gene TRBJ2-1; no definite D call. The V and J ends lost 7 bases and 0 bases respectively, with 13 bases between them. Germline lookup yields CDR1 SGHAT and CDR2 FQNNGV. The CDR3 contains 15 residues. CDR3 loop: CASKLTASSYNEQFF. The CDR3 region has the DNA TGTGCCAGCAAGCTCACAGCGAGCTCCTACAATGAGCAGTTCTTC.

In its sample, this clone was seen a few times. V is TRBV4-2 and J is TRBJ1-1, with 7 bases identical to TRBD1. The germline CDR1 and CDR2 sequences are LGHNA and YNFKEQ. With V trimmed by 4 bases and J by 1 base, 15 bases remained unmatched. The CDR3 covers 18 residues. CDR3 amino acids: CASSRAQGRGRTNTEAFF. The CDR3, as DNA: TGTGCCAGCAGCCGGGCACAGGGGCGTGGACGAACGAACACTGAAGCTTTCTTT.

The rearrangement uses TRBV5-5 and TRBJ2-1; 9 bases match TRBD1. V shed 4 bases and J 5 bases; nucleotides not matched to a gene: 7. The germline V gene has CDR1 SGHKS and CDR2 YYEKEE (reference sequence). The CDR3 length is 15 residues. CDR3 in DNA: TGTGCCAGCAGCCTGGGACAGGGTGTGGACAATGAGCAGTTCTTC. It is translated as CASSLGQGVDNEQFF.

The chain has TRBV4-1 and TRBJ1-5; no reliable D call. The V end lost 0 bases, the J end lost 3 bases, and 12 bases lay between the germline ends. CDR3 length: 16 amino acids. The V gene's germline CDR1 is MGHRA and CDR2 YSYEKL. CDR3 region: CASSQEPVWDNQPQHF. The DNA of the CDR3 is TGCGCCAGCAGCCAAGAACCCGTATGGGACAATCAGCCCCAGCATTTT.

J is TRBJ1-4 and V is TRBV19; no definite D call. Trimming took off 5 bases at V and 8 bases at J, with 18 bases between the two ends. Germline loops: CDR1 LNHDA, CDR2 SQIVND (reference sequence). The CDR3 is 15 amino acids. CDR3 loop: CASSPRAYLGEKLFF. CDR3 bases: TGTGCCAGTAGTCCCCGGGCCTACTTGGGGGAAAAACTGTTTTTT.

The chain has TRBV5-4 and TRBJ2-7, with D possibly matching TRBD1 (6 bases). The V and J ends lost 4 bases and 2 bases respectively, with 13 bases between them. The CDR3 has 14 residues. The germline CDR1 and CDR2 sequences are SGHNT and YYREEE (reference sequence). CDR3 DNA sequence: TGTGCCAGCAGCACCTTGGACAGAGCCTACGAGCAGTACTTC. Translating it yields CASSTLDRAYEQYF.

This clone has just a few counts. The chain employs TRBV7-2 and TRBJ1-4; D uncertain. V dropped 5 bases and J dropped 0 bases, with 10 bases sitting between them. CDR3 length: 15 residues. Germline V CDR1 and CDR2: SGHTA, FQGNSA. DNA for the CDR3: TGTGCCAGCAGCGCGGACGGAGCAACTAATGAAAAACTGTTTTTT. Its protein is CASSADGATNEKLFF.